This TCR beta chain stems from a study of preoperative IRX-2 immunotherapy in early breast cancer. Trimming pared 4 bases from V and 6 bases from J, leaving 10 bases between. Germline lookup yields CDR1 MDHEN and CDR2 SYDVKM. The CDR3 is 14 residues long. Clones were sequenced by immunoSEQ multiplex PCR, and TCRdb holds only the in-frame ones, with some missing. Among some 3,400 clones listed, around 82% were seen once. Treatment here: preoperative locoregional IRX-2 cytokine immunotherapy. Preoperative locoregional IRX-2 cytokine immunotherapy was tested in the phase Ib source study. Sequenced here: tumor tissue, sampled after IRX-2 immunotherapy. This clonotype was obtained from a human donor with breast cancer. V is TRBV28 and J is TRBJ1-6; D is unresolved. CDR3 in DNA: TGTGCCAGCAGTTACCCAGGTTCTAATTCACCCCTCCACTTT. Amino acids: CASSYPGSNSPLHF.